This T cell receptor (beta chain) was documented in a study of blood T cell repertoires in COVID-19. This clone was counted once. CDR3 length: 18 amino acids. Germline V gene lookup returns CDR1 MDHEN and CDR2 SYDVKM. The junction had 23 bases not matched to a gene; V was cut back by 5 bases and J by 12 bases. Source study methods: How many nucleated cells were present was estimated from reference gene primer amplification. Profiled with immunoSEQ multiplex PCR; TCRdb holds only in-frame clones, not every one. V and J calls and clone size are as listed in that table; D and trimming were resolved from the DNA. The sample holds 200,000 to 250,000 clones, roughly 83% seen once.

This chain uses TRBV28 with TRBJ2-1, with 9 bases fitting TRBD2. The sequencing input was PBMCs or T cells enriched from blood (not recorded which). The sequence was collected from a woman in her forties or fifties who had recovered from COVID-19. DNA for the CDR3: TGTGCCAGCAGTCCACGACTCACTAGAGCGGGAGGTCGTATACGGCAGTTCTTC. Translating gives CASSPRLTRAGGRIRQFF.